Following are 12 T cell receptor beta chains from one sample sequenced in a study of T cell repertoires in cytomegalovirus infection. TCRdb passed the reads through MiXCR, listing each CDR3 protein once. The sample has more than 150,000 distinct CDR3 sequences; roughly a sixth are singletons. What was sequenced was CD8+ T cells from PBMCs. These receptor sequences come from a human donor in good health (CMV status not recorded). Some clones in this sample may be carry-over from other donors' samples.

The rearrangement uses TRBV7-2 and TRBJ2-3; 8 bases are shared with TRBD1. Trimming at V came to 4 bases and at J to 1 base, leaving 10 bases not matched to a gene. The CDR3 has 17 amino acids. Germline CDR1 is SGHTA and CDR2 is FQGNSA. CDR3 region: CASSSPWTGTRTDTQYF. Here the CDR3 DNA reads TGTGCCAGCAGCTCCCCCTGGACAGGGACGCGCACAGATACGCAGTATTTT.

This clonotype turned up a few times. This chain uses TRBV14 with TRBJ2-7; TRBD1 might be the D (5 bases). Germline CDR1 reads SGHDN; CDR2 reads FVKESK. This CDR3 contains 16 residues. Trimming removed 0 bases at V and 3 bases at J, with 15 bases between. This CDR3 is CASSQEEQEPLYEQYF. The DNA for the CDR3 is TGTGCCAGCAGCCAAGAGGAACAGGAGCCCCTCTACGAGCAGTACTTC.

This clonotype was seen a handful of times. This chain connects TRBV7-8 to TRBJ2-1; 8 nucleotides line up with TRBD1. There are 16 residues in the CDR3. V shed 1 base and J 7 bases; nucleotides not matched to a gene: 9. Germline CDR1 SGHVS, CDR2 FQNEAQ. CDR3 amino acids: CASSLVWTGIWNEQFF. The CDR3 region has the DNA TGTGCCAGCAGCTTAGTATGGACAGGGATTTGGAATGAGCAGTTCTTC.

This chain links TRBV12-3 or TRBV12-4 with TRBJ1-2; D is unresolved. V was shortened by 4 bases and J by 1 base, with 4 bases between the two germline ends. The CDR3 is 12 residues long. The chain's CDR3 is CASSYSNYGYTF. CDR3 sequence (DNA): TGTGCCAGCAGTTACAGTAACTATGGCTACACCTTC.

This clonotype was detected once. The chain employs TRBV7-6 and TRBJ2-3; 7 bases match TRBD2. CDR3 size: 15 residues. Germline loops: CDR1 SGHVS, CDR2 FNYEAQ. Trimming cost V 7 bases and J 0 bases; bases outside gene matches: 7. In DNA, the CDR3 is TGTGCCAGCACCGCGACTAGCCGTAGCACAGATACGCAGTATTTT. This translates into CASTATSRSTDTQYF.

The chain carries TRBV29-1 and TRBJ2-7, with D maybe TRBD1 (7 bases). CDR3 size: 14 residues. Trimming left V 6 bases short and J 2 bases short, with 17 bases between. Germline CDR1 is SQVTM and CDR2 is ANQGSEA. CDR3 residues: CSVARDSFPYEQYF. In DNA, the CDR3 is TGCAGCGTCGCGCGGGACAGCTTTCCCTACGAGCAGTACTTC.

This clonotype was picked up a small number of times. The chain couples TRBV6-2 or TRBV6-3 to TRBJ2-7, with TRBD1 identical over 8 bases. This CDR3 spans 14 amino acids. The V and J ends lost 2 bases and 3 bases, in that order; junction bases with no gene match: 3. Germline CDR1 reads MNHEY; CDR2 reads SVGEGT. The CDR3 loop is CASSYQGASYEQYF. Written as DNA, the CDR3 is TGTGCCAGCAGTTACCAGGGGGCAAGCTACGAGCAGTACTTC.

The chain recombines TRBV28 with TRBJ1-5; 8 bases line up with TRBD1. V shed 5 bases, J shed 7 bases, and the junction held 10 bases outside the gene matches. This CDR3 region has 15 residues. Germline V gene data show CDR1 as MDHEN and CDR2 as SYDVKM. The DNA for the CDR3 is TGTGCCAGCAGTCTGGACAGGGTTTTAGGGCAGCCCCAGCATTTT. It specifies CASSLDRVLGQPQHF.

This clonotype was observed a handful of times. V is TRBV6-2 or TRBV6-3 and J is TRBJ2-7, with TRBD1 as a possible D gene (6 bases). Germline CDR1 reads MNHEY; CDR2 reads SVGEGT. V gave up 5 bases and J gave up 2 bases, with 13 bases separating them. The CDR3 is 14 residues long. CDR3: CASSPRGDPYEQYF. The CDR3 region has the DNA TGTGCCAGCAGTCCCAGGGGAGACCCCTACGAGCAGTACTTC.

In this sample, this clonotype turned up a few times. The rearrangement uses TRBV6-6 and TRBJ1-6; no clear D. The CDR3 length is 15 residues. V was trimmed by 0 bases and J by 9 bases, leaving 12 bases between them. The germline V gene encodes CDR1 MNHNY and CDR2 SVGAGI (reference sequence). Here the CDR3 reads CASSYSPRISSPLHF. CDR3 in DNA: TGTGCCAGCAGTTACTCGCCCAGAATAAGTTCACCCCTCCACTTT.

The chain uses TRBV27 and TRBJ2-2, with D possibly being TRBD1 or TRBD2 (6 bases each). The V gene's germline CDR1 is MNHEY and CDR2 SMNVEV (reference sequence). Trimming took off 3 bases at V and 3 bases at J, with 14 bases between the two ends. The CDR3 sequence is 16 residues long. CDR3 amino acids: CASSFVGGFYTGELFF. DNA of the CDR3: TGTGCCAGCAGTTTTGTAGGGGGGTTTTACACCGGGGAGCTGTTTTTT.

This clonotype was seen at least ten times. The CDR3 reads CASSYGTGELFF. The CDR3 bases are TGTGCCAGCAGTTACGGCACCGGGGAGCTGTTTTTT. V and J are TRBV6-2 or TRBV6-3 and TRBJ2-2, with D uncertain. The V gene lost 2 bases and the J gene lost 4 bases, with 2 bases spanning the gap. There are 12 residues in the CDR3. CDR1 is MNHEY, CDR2 SVGEGT, per germline.